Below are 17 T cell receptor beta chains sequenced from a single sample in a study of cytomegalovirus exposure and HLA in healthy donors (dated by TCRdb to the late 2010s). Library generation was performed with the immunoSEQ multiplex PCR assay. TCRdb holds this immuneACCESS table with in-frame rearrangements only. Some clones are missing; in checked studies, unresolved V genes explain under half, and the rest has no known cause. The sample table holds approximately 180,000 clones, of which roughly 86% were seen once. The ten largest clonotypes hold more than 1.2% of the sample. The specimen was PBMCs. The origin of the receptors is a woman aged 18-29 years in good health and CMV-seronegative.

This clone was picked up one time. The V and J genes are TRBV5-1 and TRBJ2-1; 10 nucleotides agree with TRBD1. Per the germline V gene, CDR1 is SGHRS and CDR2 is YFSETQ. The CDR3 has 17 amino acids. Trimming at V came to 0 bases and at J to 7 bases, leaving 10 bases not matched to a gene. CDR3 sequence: CASSLGAGTGERNEQFF. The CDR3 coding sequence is TGCGCCAGCAGCTTGGGTGCTGGGACAGGGGAGAGGAATGAGCAGTTCTTC.

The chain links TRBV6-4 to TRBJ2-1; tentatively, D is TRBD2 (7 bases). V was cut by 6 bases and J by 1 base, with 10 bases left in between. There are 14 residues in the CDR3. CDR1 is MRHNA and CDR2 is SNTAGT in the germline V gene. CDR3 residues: CASRQGGSYNEQFF. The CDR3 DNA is TGTGCCAGCAGACAGGGAGGGTCCTACAATGAGCAGTTCTTC.

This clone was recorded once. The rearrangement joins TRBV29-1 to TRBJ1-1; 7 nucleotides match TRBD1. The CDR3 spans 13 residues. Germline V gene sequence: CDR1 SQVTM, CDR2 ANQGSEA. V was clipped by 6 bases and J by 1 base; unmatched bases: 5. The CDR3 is CSVEGQTNTEAFF. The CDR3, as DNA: TGCAGCGTAGAGGGACAGACGAACACTGAAGCTTTCTTT.

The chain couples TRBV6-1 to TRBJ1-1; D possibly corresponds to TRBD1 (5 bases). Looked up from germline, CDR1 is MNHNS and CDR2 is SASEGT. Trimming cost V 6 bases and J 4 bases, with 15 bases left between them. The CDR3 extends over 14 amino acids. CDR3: CASSVEGRSTEAFF. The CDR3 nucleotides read TGTGCCAGCAGCGTTGAGGGGAGGTCCACTGAAGCTTTCTTT.

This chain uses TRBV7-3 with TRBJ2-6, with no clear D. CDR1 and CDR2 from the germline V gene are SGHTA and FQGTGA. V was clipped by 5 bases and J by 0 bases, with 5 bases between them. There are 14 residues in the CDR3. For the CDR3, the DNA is TGTGCCAGCAGCCAGTCCTCTGGGGCCAACGTCCTGACTTTC. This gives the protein CASSQSSGANVLTF.

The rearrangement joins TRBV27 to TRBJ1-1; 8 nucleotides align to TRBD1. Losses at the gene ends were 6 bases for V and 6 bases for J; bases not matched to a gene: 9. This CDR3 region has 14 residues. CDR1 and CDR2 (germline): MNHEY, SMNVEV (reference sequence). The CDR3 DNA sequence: TGTGCCAGCAGCCCTTCGGCCAGGGGGCCTGAAGCTTTCTTT. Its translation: CASSPSARGPEAFF.

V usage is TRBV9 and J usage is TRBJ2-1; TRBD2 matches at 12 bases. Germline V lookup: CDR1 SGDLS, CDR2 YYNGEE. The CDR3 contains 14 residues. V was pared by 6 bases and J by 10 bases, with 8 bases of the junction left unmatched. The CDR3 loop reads CASNGGLAGREQFF. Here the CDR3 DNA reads TGTGCCAGCAACGGGGGACTAGCGGGCCGGGAGCAGTTCTTC.

In nucleotides, the CDR3 is TGTGCCAGCAGGGAGACAGGGAGCAATCAGCCCCAGCATTTT. The encoded protein is CASRETGSNQPQHF. The V call is TRBV2, the J call TRBJ1-5, with TRBD1 matching over 7 bases. From germline, CDR1 is SNHLY and CDR2 FYNNEI. CDR3 length: 14 amino acids. J lost 1 base, V lost 6 bases, and 3 bases had no gene match.

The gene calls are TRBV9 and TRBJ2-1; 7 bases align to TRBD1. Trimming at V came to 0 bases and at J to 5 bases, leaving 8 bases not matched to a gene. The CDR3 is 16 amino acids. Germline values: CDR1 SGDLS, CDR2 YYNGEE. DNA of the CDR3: TGTGCCAGCAGCGTAGAATCGGGCAGGGGGAACAATGAGCAGTTCTTC. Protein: CASSVESGRGNNEQFF.

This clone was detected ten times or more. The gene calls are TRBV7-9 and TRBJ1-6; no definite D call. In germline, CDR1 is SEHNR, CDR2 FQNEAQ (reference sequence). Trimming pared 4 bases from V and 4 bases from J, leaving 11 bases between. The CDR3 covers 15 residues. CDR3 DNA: TGTGCCAGCAGCTCGTATAGAGGGTATAATTCACCCCTCCACTTT. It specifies CASSSYRGYNSPLHF.

The CDR3 nucleotides read TGTGCCAGCAGTTTAAGAGGGAGGGATCAGCCCCAGCATTTT. This encodes CASSLRGRDQPQHF. The rearrangement joins TRBV27 to TRBJ1-5, with D unclear. The CDR3 has 14 amino acids. The germline V and J ends were trimmed by 2 bases and 5 bases, with 10 bases remaining between them. Germline values: CDR1 MNHEY, CDR2 SMNVEV (reference sequence).

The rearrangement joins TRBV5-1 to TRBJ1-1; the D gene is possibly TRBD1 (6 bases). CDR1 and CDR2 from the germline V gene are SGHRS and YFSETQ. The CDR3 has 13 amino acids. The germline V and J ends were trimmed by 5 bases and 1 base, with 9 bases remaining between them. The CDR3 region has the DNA TGCGCCAGCAGTGGACAGTCGAACACTGAAGCTTTCTTT. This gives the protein CASSGQSNTEAFF.

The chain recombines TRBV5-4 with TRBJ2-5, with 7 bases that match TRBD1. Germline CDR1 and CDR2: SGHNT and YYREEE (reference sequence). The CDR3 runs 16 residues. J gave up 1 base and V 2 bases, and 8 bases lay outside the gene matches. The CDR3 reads CASSFSIDRAQETQYF. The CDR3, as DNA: TGTGCCAGCAGCTTCTCGATCGACAGGGCCCAAGAGACCCAGTACTTC.

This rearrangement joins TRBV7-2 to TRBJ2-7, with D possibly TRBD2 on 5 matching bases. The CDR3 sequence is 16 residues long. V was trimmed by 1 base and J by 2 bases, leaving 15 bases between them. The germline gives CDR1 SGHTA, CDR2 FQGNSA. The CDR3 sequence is CASSLDAGSDPYEQYF. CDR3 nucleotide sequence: TGTGCCAGCAGCTTAGACGCTGGTAGCGACCCCTACGAGCAGTACTTC.

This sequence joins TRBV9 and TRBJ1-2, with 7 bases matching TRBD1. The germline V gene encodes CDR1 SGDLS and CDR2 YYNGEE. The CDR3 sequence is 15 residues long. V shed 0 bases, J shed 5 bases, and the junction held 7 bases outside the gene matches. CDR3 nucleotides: TGTGCCAGCAGCGTAGTGCCAGGGGGTAATTATGGCTACACCTTC. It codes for CASSVVPGGNYGYTF.

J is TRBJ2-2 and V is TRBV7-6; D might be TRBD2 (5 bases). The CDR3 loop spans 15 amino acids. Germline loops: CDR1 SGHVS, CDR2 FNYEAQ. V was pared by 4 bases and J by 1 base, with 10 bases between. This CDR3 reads CASSSGLGNTGELFF. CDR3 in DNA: TGTGCCAGCAGCTCCGGACTCGGGAACACCGGGGAGCTGTTTTTT.

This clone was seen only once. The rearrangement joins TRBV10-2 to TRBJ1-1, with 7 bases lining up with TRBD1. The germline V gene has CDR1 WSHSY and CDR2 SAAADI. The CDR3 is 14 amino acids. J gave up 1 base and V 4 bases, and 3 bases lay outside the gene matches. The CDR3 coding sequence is TGCGCCAGCAGTGCCAACAGGGGGAACACTGAAGCTTTCTTT. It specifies CASSANRGNTEAFF.